Reported below is one TCR beta chain. The source of the sample is a study of T cell changes during pregnancy in multiple sclerosis. The data were produced by immunoSEQ multiplex PCR, yet TCRdb's version contains in-frame clones alone and is incomplete. The sample contains 45,000 to 55,000 clones, about 93% of which appear only once. Specimen: CD4+ T cells from peripheral blood mononuclear cells, collected after pregnancy. The clonotype originates from a female donor in good health, enrolled as a control in a pregnancy study.

This CDR3 is CSVEYRGPSSYEQYF. The CDR3 DNA follows: TGCAGCGTTGAATACAGGGGGCCAAGCTCCTACGAGCAGTACTTC. This chain uses TRBV29-1 with TRBJ2-7; 9 positions agree with TRBD1. There are 15 residues in the CDR3. CDR1 and CDR2 from the germline V gene are SQVTM and ANQGSEA. V was clipped by 2 bases and J by 0 bases; unmatched bases: 5.